The source of this T cell receptor beta chain is a study of cytomegalovirus exposure and HLA in healthy donors. For the study at large: Genotyping showed 81% of roughly 400 donors falling in the Caucasian-associated ancestry cluster.

The CDR3 sequence is 16 residues long. The V and J ends lost 0 bases and 7 bases, in that order; junction bases with no gene match: 5. Germline V gives CDR1 SGHRS, CDR2 YFSETQ. Amplification used 60 Vbeta primers and 13 Jbeta primers. The data were produced by immunoSEQ multiplex PCR, yet TCRdb's version contains in-frame clones alone and is incomplete. The sample carries roughly 190,000 clones, over 75% recorded once. Points on this clone: The antigen is undetermined.

Notes on the study in general: It was 164 TCR beta chains that were listed as cytomegalovirus-associated. A later analysis linked a missense DCLRE1C variant to TCR beta V- and J-gene trimming.

The gene calls are TRBV5-1 and TRBJ2-1; 12 positions agree with TRBD2. Material for sequencing was PBMCs. The sequence was obtained from a man aged 35-49 years in good health and CMV-seropositive. CDR3 residues: CASSLAGLAGSNEQFF. In nucleotides, the CDR3 is TGCGCCAGCAGCTTGGCCGGACTAGCGGGGTCTAATGAGCAGTTCTTC.